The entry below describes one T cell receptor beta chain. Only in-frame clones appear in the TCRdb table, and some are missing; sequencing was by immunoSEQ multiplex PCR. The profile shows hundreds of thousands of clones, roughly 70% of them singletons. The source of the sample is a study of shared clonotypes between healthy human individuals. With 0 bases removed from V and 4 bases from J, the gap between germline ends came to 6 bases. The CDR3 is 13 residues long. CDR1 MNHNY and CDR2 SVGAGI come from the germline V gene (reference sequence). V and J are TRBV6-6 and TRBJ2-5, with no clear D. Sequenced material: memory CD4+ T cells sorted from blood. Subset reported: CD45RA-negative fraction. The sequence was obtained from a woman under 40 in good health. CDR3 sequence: CASSYSMVETQYF. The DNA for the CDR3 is TGTGCCAGCAGTTACTCGATGGTAGAGACCCAGTACTTC.